Following are 18 T cell receptor beta chains from one sample sequenced in a study of cytomegalovirus exposure and HLA in healthy donors. Vbeta (60) and Jbeta (13) primers were used in the PCR. The protocol was immunoSEQ multiplex PCR, while the TCRdb copy is restricted to in-frame clones and leaves out a portion. Of 190,000 or so clones listed, 79% are singletons. Sequenced material: PBMCs. These receptors all come from a girl between 10 and 17 years old in good health and CMV-seropositive.

The V gene is TRBV11-3, the J gene TRBJ2-3, with 8 bases fitting TRBD2. Germline loops: CDR1 SGHNT, CDR2 YENEEA. Trimming at V came to 4 bases and at J to 4 bases, leaving 10 bases not matched to a gene. There are 16 residues in the CDR3. CDR3 DNA: TGTGCCAGCAGCTCCCGCCGGGGGGGGGCTTCAGATACGCAGTATTTT. Amino acid sequence: CASSSRRGGASDTQYF. The complete variable domain, with remaining parts taken from reference TRBV11-3 and TRBJ2-3, reads EAGVVQSPRYKIIEKKQPVAFWCNPISGHNTLYWYLQNLGQGPELLIRYENEEAVDDSQLPKDRFSAERLKGVDSTLKIQPAELGDSAVYLCASSSRRGGASDTQYFGPGTRLTVL.

The gene calls are TRBV5-1 and TRBJ1-3; 7 bases map to TRBD1. Trimming took 4 bases from V and 4 from J; bases not matched to a gene: 8. The CDR3 has 15 amino acids. Germline CDR1 reads SGHRS; CDR2 reads YFSETQ. The CDR3 protein is CASSGEGGSGNTIYF. CDR3 DNA: TGCGCCAGCAGCGGGGAAGGGGGCTCAGGAAACACCATATATTTT.

The table lists this clone with a few counts. The rearrangement uses TRBV10-3 and TRBJ1-5, with TRBD1 matching 8 bases. CDR3 size: 13 residues. Germline trimming cut 5 bases from V and 8 bases from J; bases unmatched to any gene: 5. CDR1 is ENHRY, CDR2 SYGVKD, per germline. CDR3 sequence: CAISKDRVEPQHF. The CDR3 nucleotides read TGTGCCATCAGTAAGGACAGGGTAGAGCCCCAGCATTTT.

This chain links TRBV11-3 with TRBJ2-5; TRBD2 might be the D (5 bases). This CDR3 is built from 12 residues. From germline, CDR1 is SGHNT and CDR2 YENEEA. Trimming stripped 8 bases from V and 0 bases from J, with 7 bases between. CDR3 in DNA: TGTGCCAGCGGGCGGGACCAAGAGACCCAGTACTTC. Its protein product is CASGRDQETQYF.

This clone has only one observation. The V gene is TRBV6-5, the J gene TRBJ1-1, with D possibly being TRBD1 (6 bases). Per the germline V gene, CDR1 is MNHEY and CDR2 is SVGAGI. Trimming removed 5 bases from V and 1 base from J, with 14 bases in between. The CDR3 is made up of 15 amino acids. This chain's CDR3 is CASSRSDSENTEAFF. Written as DNA, the CDR3 is TGTGCCAGCAGTCGTTCGGACAGCGAGAACACTGAAGCTTTCTTT.

This chain joins TRBV2 and TRBJ2-1, with 7 positions matching TRBD2. This CDR3 has 14 residues. The ends lost 6 bases at V and 0 bases at J; junction bases unmatched: 2. Germline V lookup: CDR1 SNHLY, CDR2 FYNNEI. In DNA form, the CDR3 reads TGTGCCAGCAGGGGGGGGAGCTCCTACAATGAGCAGTTCTTC. It is translated as CASRGGSSYNEQFF. Filled out from reference TRBV2 and TRBJ2-1, the complete variable domain reads EPEVTQTPSHQVTQMGQEVILRCVPISNHLYFYWYRQILGQKVEFLVSFYNNEISEKSEIFDDQFSVERPDGSNFTLKIRSTKLEDSAMYFCASRGGSSYNEQFFGPGTRLTVL.

The V and J genes are TRBV27 and TRBJ2-3; TRBD2 agrees at 7 bases. With 3 bases clipped from V and 4 bases from J, the junction kept 7 bases outside the gene matches. This CDR3 has 15 residues. The germline gives CDR1 MNHEY, CDR2 SMNVEV (reference sequence). The CDR3 loop reads CASSFVAGVPDTQYF. In nucleotides, the CDR3 is TGTGCCAGCAGTTTTGTGGCGGGGGTGCCAGATACGCAGTATTTT.

The genes are TRBV9 and TRBJ1-4, with D possibly TRBD1 on 5 matching bases. Germline V gene lookup returns CDR1 SGDLS and CDR2 YYNGEE. Trimming stripped 6 bases from V and 5 bases from J, with 11 bases between. This CDR3 is built from 13 residues. CDR3 residues: CASTGGGNEKLFF. The CDR3 nucleotides are TGTGCCAGCACCGGCGGGGGGAATGAAAAACTGTTTTTT.

The genes are TRBV7-9 and TRBJ1-2, with 8 bases that match TRBD1. The CDR3 is 15 amino acids. J gave up 6 bases and V 7 bases, and 13 bases lay outside the gene matches. In germline, CDR1 is SEHNR, CDR2 FQNEAQ (reference sequence). The CDR3: CASNAINRGWDGYTF. CDR3 DNA sequence: TGTGCCAGCAACGCAATTAACAGGGGGTGGGATGGCTACACCTTC.

This sequence joins TRBV6-1 and TRBJ2-5; 8 bases map to TRBD2. Per the germline V gene, CDR1 is MNHNS and CDR2 is SASEGT. V shed 5 bases and J 5 bases; nucleotides not matched to a gene: 4. The CDR3 runs 13 residues. CDR3 coding DNA: TGTGCCAGCAGTACCACTAGCGGCGAGACCCAGTACTTC. This codes for CASSTTSGETQYF.

V is TRBV5-4 and J is TRBJ2-3; 13 bases are a match to TRBD2. The germline V gene has CDR1 SGHNT and CDR2 YYREEE (reference sequence). The CDR3 is made up of 17 amino acids. V shed 0 bases, J shed 0 bases, and the junction held 1 base outside the gene matches. In nucleotides, the CDR3 is TGTGCCAGCAGCTTGGGGACTAGCGGGGGTAGCACAGATACGCAGTATTTT. Protein: CASSLGTSGGSTDTQYF.

The chain employs TRBV6-5 and TRBJ2-7; a possible D gene is TRBD1 (6 bases). The CDR3 sequence is 14 residues long. V lost 2 bases to trimming and J lost 3 bases, with 11 bases between them. Germline V CDR1 and CDR2: MNHEY, SVGAGI. This chain's CDR3 is CASSYLQGFYEQYF. CDR3 DNA: TGTGCCAGCAGTTACCTCCAGGGGTTCTACGAGCAGTACTTC.

The V call is TRBV27, the J call TRBJ2-2; D is undetermined. Germline V gives CDR1 MNHEY, CDR2 SMNVEV (reference sequence). CDR3 length equals 16 residues. The V end lost 3 bases, the J end lost 0 bases, and 11 bases lay between the germline ends. The CDR3 protein is CASSFLGFANTGELFF. CDR3 DNA: TGTGCCAGCAGTTTCCTCGGGTTTGCGAACACCGGGGAGCTGTTTTTT.

DNA for the CDR3: TGTGCCAGCAGCTCTACGCCTACCGGGACAGAAGGCTACACCTTC. Protein: CASSSTPTGTEGYTF. The chain recombines TRBV11-3 with TRBJ1-2; TRBD1 matches at 7 bases. V lost 4 bases and J lost 8; bases outside the gene matches: 13. CDR1 and CDR2 from the germline V gene are SGHNT and YENEEA. The CDR3 extends over 15 amino acids.

The chain uses TRBV7-7 and TRBJ2-2; the match to TRBD1 covers 9 bases. CDR1 is SSHAT and CDR2 is FNYEAQ in the germline V gene (reference sequence). CDR3 length equals 17 residues. V gave up 5 bases and J gave up 6 bases; unmatched junction bases: 13. This CDR3 reads CASSPTTGTGKAGELFF. The DNA for the CDR3 is TGTGCCAGCAGCCCAACCACCGGGACAGGGAAGGCCGGGGAGCTGTTTTTT.

This chain connects TRBV7-9 to TRBJ1-4, with D possibly TRBD1 on 5 matching bases. Per germline, CDR1 SEHNR and CDR2 FQNEAQ (reference sequence). Trimming shortened V by 3 bases and J by 6 bases, and 14 bases separated the two germline ends. CDR3 length: 15 amino acids. The CDR3 DNA is TGTGCCAGCAGCTTTCGGGGGAGAGGGGATGAAAAACTGTTTTTT. This translates into CASSFRGRGDEKLFF.

The chain carries TRBV5-1 and TRBJ2-4, with 7 bases lining up with TRBD2. CDR1 SGHRS and CDR2 YFSETQ come from the germline V gene. There are 15 residues in the CDR3. After removal of 0 bases from V and 3 bases from J, the junction contained 3 bases not matched to a gene. CDR3: CASSLAGGGKNIQYF. DNA of the CDR3: TGCGCCAGCAGCTTGGCTGGCGGGGGCAAAAACATTCAGTACTTC. The full variable domain, its missing parts supplied by reference TRBV5-1 and TRBJ2-4, is KAGVTQTPRYLIKTRGQQVTLSCSPISGHRSVSWYQQTPGQGLQFLFEYFSETQRNKGNFPGRFSGRQFSNSRSEMNVSTLELGDSALYLCASSLAGGGKNIQYFGAGTRLSVL.

The chain employs TRBV4-2 and TRBJ2-7; 11 bases agree with TRBD1. The CDR3 covers 15 residues. Germline assignment: CDR1 LGHNA and CDR2 YNFKEQ. The V segment lost 4 bases and the J segment 2 bases; nucleotides outside the gene matches: 4. Here the CDR3 DNA reads TGTGCCAGCAGCCTTGGACAGGGGGCGACCTACGAGCAGTACTTC. This sequence encodes CASSLGQGATYEQYF.